One sample yielded the 26 T cell receptor beta chains listed below, sequenced in a study of T cell responses to AZD1222 COVID-19 vaccine. Method: immunoSEQ multiplex PCR; TCRdb's copy keeps in-frame clones and lacks some. The profile shows some 110,000 clones, around 89% of them singletons. Material: peripheral blood, obtained 28 days after the second AZD1222 dose. These receptors were collected from an adult who received the AZD1222 COVID-19 vaccine.

The chain has TRBV3-1 (or the pseudogene TRBV3-2) and TRBJ2-2, with 15 bases aligning to TRBD2. With 2 bases clipped from V and 7 bases from J, the junction kept 5 bases outside the gene matches. The CDR3 runs 17 residues. CDR1 and CDR2 (germline): LGHDT, YNNKEL (reference sequence). The CDR3, as DNA: TGTGCCAGCAGCCAACGGACTAGCGGGAGGGCCATCGGGGAGCTGTTTTTT. Translating gives CASSQRTSGRAIGELFF.

The rearrangement uses TRBV5-1 and TRBJ2-5; a weak D match, TRBD1 (5 bases). V shed 4 bases and J shed 5 bases, with 18 bases lying between them. Germline CDR1 reads SGHRS; CDR2 reads YFSETQ. CDR3 length: 15 residues. The chain's CDR3 is CASSDGTGIRETQYF. CDR3 nucleotide sequence: TGCGCCAGCAGCGACGGCACAGGAATCCGGGAGACCCAGTACTTC.

In its sample, this clone was seen once. J is TRBJ1-2 and V is TRBV3-1 (or the pseudogene TRBV3-2); D gene uncertain. V was shortened by 0 bases and J by 3 bases, with 5 bases between the two germline ends. The germline V gene encodes CDR1 LGHDT and CDR2 YNNKEL (reference sequence). The CDR3 is made up of 13 amino acids. CDR3 residues: CASSQDSYYGYTF. The CDR3 nucleotides are TGTGCCAGCAGCCAAGACAGTTACTATGGCTACACCTTC.

The genes are TRBV5-6 and TRBJ1-5; a weak D match, TRBD1 (5 bases). Per germline, CDR1 SGHDT and CDR2 YYEEEE. The CDR3 is 15 amino acids. V was shortened by 0 bases and J by 3 bases, with 10 bases between the two germline ends. The CDR3, as DNA: TGTGCCAGCAGCTTGGCTAGGGGATACAATCAGCCCCAGCATTTT. Translated, it gives CASSLARGYNQPQHF.

This chain joins TRBV28 and TRBJ2-1, with 11 bases aligning to TRBD1. CDR1 is MDHEN, CDR2 SYDVKM, per germline. V was pared by 5 bases and J by 8 bases, with 5 bases of the junction left unmatched. This CDR3 comprises 14 residues. The CDR3 region is CASSRTGGFYEQFF. The DNA of the CDR3 is TGTGCCAGCAGTCGGACAGGGGGCTTCTATGAGCAGTTCTTC.

J is TRBJ2-2 and V is TRBV15, with D perhaps given as TRBD1 or TRBD2 (5 bases each). Germline V gene lookup returns CDR1 LNHNV and CDR2 YYDKDF (reference sequence). This CDR3 has 15 residues. V was trimmed by 2 bases and J by 9 bases, leaving 16 bases between them. CDR3 residues: CATSRNRDLDRELFF. DNA of the CDR3: TGTGCCACCAGCAGAAACCGGGACCTAGATCGGGAGCTGTTTTTT.

V is TRBV5-1 and J is TRBJ1-1; D not certain. The V gene's germline CDR1 is SGHRS and CDR2 YFSETQ. The V end lost 1 base, the J end lost 4 bases, and 11 bases lay between the germline ends. The length of the CDR3 is 14 residues. CDR3 DNA: TGCGCCAGCAGCTTGTCTACGGTGGGCACTGAAGCTTTCTTT. This gives the protein CASSLSTVGTEAFF.

This chain connects TRBV19 to TRBJ1-5; 10 bases line up with TRBD1. This CDR3 spans 14 amino acids. With 6 bases clipped from V and 9 bases from J, the junction kept 8 bases outside the gene matches. Germline V gene data show CDR1 as LNHDA and CDR2 as SQIVND (reference sequence). CDR3 DNA sequence: TGTGCCAGTAGAAGAGACAGGGGGCAGGGGCCCCAGCATTTT. Protein: CASRRDRGQGPQHF.

The chain uses TRBV9 and TRBJ1-5; unclear D gene. Germline V gives CDR1 SGDLS, CDR2 YYNGEE. This CDR3 has 13 amino acids. Trimming removed 0 bases from V and 9 bases from J, with 10 bases in between. The CDR3 spells CASSVELGRPQHF. As DNA, the CDR3 is TGTGCCAGCAGCGTAGAATTGGGTCGGCCCCAGCATTTT.

This chain links TRBV14 with TRBJ2-1; 8 bases map to TRBD2. The CDR3 sequence is 17 residues long. CDR1 is SGHDN, CDR2 FVKESK, per germline. The junction had 9 bases not matched to a gene; V was cut back by 1 base and J by 4 bases. The DNA for the CDR3 is TGTGCCAGCAGCCAAGCGCGAGCGGGAGTAGGTTACAATGAGCAGTTCTTC. Its protein is CASSQARAGVGYNEQFF.

V usage is TRBV18 and J usage is TRBJ2-2; perhaps TRBD2 as D (5 bases). Trimming pared 8 bases from V and 4 bases from J, leaving 17 bases between. This CDR3 comprises 15 residues. Germline CDR1 is KGHSH and CDR2 is LQKENI. The DNA of the CDR3 is TGTGCCAGCACGGTTGGACCTGCGGGCACCGGGGAGCTGTTTTTT. Protein product: CASTVGPAGTGELFF. Drawing the rest from reference TRBV18 and TRBJ2-2, the complete variable domain is NAGVMQNPRHLVRRRGQEARLRCSPMKGHSHVYWYRQLPEEGLKFMVYLQKENIIDESGMPKERFSAEFPKEGPSILRIQQVVRGDSAAYFCASTVGPAGTGELFFGEGSRLTVL.

CDR3 region: CASSLWGLTASSTDTQYF. For the CDR3, the DNA is TGTGCCAGCAGTTTATGGGGTCTGACAGCCTCTAGCACAGATACGCAGTATTTT. V and J are TRBV27 and TRBJ2-3, with D tentatively TRBD1 (5 bases). The V end was cut by 1 base, the J end by 0 bases, with 17 bases between. Per germline, CDR1 MNHEY and CDR2 SMNVEV (reference sequence). CDR3 length: 18 amino acids.

This clone has more than one count but fewer than ten. CDR3 nucleotides: TGTGCCAGCAGTACGCCTCCGACAGGATTAACCTACGAGCAGTACTTC. The encoded protein is CASSTPPTGLTYEQYF. The rearrangement links TRBV28 to TRBJ2-7; D is perhaps TRBD1 (6 bases). This CDR3 is built from 16 residues. CDR1 is MDHEN and CDR2 is SYDVKM in the germline V gene. V was shortened by 5 bases and J by 2 bases, with 19 bases between the two germline ends.

J is TRBJ1-1 and V is TRBV11-2, with no clear D. CDR1 is SGHAT and CDR2 is FQNNGV in the germline V gene. This CDR3 spans 14 amino acids. Trimming pared 4 bases from V and 6 bases from J, leaving 15 bases between. CDR3 amino acids: CASSSLSLEAEAFF. Written as DNA, the CDR3 is TGTGCCAGCAGCTCGCTATCACTGGAGGCTGAAGCTTTCTTT. Complete variable domain (other parts from reference TRBV11-2 and TRBJ1-1): EAGVAQSPRYKIIEKRQSVAFWCNPISGHATLYWYQQILGQGPKLLIQFQNNGVVDDSQLPKDRFSAERLKGVDSTLKIQPAKLEDSAVYLCASSSLSLEAEAFFGQGTRLTVV.

The rearrangement links TRBV28 to TRBJ2-3; TRBD2 aligns across 13 bases. The germline CDR1 and CDR2 sequences are MDHEN and SYDVKM. V gave up 6 bases and J gave up 2 bases; unmatched junction bases: 5. The CDR3 is made up of 16 amino acids. Here the CDR3 reads CASSPGLAGDTDTQYF. CDR3 in DNA: TGTGCCAGCAGCCCCGGACTAGCGGGAGACACAGATACGCAGTATTTT.

The J gene is TRBJ1-6, the V gene TRBV5-5; D unresolved. This CDR3 comprises 15 residues. Germline V CDR1 and CDR2: SGHKS, YYEKEE (reference sequence). Trimming removed 1 base at V and 5 bases at J, with 10 bases between. CDR3 coding DNA: TGTGCCAGCAGCTTGTTGGCGATGGATAATTCACCCCTCCACTTT. This gives the protein CASSLLAMDNSPLHF.

The chain uses TRBV18 and TRBJ2-7, with 8 bases matching TRBD1. The CDR3 has 17 amino acids. Trimming took 3 bases from V and 6 from J; bases not matched to a gene: 16. Germline V gene data show CDR1 as KGHSH and CDR2 as LQKENI. The CDR3 loop is CASSPLAVTGASPEQYF. The CDR3, as DNA: TGTGCCAGCTCACCCCTGGCGGTGACAGGGGCATCGCCCGAGCAGTACTTC.

The genes are TRBV4-1 and TRBJ2-1; D is ambiguous. This CDR3 contains 16 residues. Looked up from germline, CDR1 is MGHRA and CDR2 is YSYEKL. V lost 3 bases and J lost 4, with 16 bases in between. This CDR3 reads CASSQDWVGIYNEQFF. The CDR3 bases are TGCGCCAGCAGCCAGGATTGGGTAGGGATTTACAATGAGCAGTTCTTC.

V usage is TRBV19 and J usage is TRBJ1-1; tentative D call: TRBD1 (6 bases). V dropped 7 bases and J dropped 1 base, with 16 bases sitting between them. Germline CDR1 LNHDA, CDR2 SQIVND (reference sequence). This CDR3 spans 15 amino acids. The chain's CDR3 is CASTPWGQGNTEAFF. In nucleotides, the CDR3 is TGTGCCAGTACCCCTTGGGGGCAAGGGAACACTGAAGCTTTCTTT.

CDR3 sequence: CASSIDGSTSYEQYF. CDR3 in DNA: TGTGCCAGTAGTATAGACGGGAGCACGTCCTACGAGCAGTACTTC. The chain joins TRBV19 to TRBJ2-7, with a weak D call TRBD2 (6 bases). This CDR3 is built from 15 residues. The ends were cut back, 0 bases at V and 1 base at J, with 10 bases in the middle. Looked up from germline, CDR1 is LNHDA and CDR2 is SQIVND (reference sequence).

The CDR3 DNA reads TGTGCCAGCAGTTTTAGGGGGGGCAACACCGGGGAGCTGTTTTTT. Its translation is CASSFRGGNTGELFF. This chain joins TRBV6-5 and TRBJ2-2, with D perhaps TRBD2 (7 bases). The V and J ends lost 4 bases and 2 bases respectively, with 11 bases between them. Per the germline V gene, CDR1 is MNHEY and CDR2 is SVGAGI. The CDR3 consists of 15 residues.

The CDR3 protein is CAWSVGETQYF. The CDR3 DNA is TGTGCCTGGAGTGTGGGGGAGACCCAGTACTTC. This rearrangement joins TRBV30 to TRBJ2-5; no firm D call. The CDR3 totals 11 residues. Per germline, CDR1 GTSNPN and CDR2 SVGIG (reference sequence). Trimming cost V 0 bases and J 5 bases, with 4 bases left between them.

The chain carries TRBV18 and TRBJ2-2, with 7 bases lining up with TRBD1. V lost 0 bases and J lost 3; bases outside the gene matches: 4. The CDR3 contains 16 residues. Germline CDR1 and CDR2: KGHSH and LQKENI. The CDR3 DNA is TGTGCCAGCTCACCACCGGGACAGTACTACACCGGGGAGCTGTTTTTT. The encoded protein is CASSPPGQYYTGELFF.

The rearrangement uses TRBV9 and TRBJ1-1; D remains ambiguous. V was pared by 0 bases and J by 0 bases, with 3 bases between. Germline values: CDR1 SGDLS, CDR2 YYNGEE. The CDR3 extends over 13 amino acids. CDR3 sequence reads: CASSVDLNTEAFF. Written as DNA, the CDR3 is TGTGCCAGCAGCGTAGACTTGAACACTGAAGCTTTCTTT.

J is TRBJ2-3 and V is TRBV7-2; 13 bases align to TRBD2. The CDR3 is 17 residues long. After removal of 3 bases from V and 5 bases from J, the junction contained 8 bases not matched to a gene. Germline V lookup: CDR1 SGHTA, CDR2 FQGNSA. In DNA, the CDR3 is TGTGCCAGCAGCTTCTATGGACTAGCGGGGGTAGGAGATACGCAGTATTTT. It is translated as CASSFYGLAGVGDTQYF. Full variable domain (remainder filled in from reference TRBV7-2 and TRBJ2-3): GAGVSQSPSNKVTEKGKDVELRCDPISGHTALYWYRQSLGQGLEFLIYFQGNSAPDKSGLPSDRFSAERTGGSVSTLTIQRTQQEDSAVYLCASSFYGLAGVGDTQYFGPGTRLTVL.

This chain connects TRBV28 to TRBJ1-1; a possible D gene is TRBD1 (5 bases). This CDR3 is 15 amino acids long. Germline V CDR1 and CDR2: MDHEN, SYDVKM. Trimming took 10 bases from V and 0 from J, leaving 18 bases between them. DNA of the CDR3: TGTGCCACCATTCCCCGACAGTTCATGAACACTGAAGCTTTCTTT. Translated, it gives CATIPRQFMNTEAFF. Filled out from reference TRBV28 and TRBJ1-1, the complete variable domain reads DVKVTQSSRYLVKRTGEKVFLECVQDMDHENMFWYRQDPGLGLRLIYFSYDVKMKEKGDIPEGYSVSREKKERFSLILESASTNQTSMYLCATIPRQFMNTEAFFGQGTRLTVV.